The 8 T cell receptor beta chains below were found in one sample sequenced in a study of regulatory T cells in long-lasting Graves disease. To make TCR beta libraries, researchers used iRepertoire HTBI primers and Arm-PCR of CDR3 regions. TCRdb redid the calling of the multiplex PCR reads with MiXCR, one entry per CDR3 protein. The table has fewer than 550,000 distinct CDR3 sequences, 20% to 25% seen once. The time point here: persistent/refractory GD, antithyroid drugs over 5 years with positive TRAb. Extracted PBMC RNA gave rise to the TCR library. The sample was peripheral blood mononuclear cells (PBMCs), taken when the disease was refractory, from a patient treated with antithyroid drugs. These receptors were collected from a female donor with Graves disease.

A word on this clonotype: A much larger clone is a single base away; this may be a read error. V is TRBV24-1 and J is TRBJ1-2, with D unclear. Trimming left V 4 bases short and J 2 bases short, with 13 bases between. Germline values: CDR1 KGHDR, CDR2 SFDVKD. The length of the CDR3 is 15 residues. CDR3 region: CATSENGETNYGYTF. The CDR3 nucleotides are TGTGCCACCAGTGAAAACGGAGAGACCAACTATGGCTACACCTTC.

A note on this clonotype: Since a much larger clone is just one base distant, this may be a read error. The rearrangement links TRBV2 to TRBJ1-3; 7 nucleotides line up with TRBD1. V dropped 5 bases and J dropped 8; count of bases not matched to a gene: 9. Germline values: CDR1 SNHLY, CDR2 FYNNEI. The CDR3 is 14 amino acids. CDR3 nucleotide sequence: TGTGCCAGCAGTTACAGGGGCACTGAAGACACCATATATTTT. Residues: CASSYRGTEDTIYF.

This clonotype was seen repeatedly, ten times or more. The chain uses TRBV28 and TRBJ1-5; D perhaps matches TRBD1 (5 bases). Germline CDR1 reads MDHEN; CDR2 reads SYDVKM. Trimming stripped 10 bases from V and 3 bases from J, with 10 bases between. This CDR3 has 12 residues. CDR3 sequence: CATRDFNQPQHF. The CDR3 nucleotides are TGTGCCACCCGGGACTTCAATCAGCCCCAGCATTTT.

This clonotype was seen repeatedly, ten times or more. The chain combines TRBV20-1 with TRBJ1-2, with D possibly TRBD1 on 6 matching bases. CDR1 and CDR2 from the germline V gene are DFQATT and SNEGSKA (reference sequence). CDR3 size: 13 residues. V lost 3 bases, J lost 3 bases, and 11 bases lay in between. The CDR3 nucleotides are TGCAGTGCTAGTGACAGGCCTGACTATGGCTACACCTTC. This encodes CSASDRPDYGYTF.

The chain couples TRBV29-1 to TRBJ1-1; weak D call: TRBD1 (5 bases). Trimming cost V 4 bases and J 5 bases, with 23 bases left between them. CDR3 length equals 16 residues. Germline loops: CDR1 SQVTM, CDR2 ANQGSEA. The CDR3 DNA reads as TGCAGCGTTGCACACCTCCTTAGGGGCGATAAGACTGAAGCTTTCTTT. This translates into CSVAHLLRGDKTEAFF.

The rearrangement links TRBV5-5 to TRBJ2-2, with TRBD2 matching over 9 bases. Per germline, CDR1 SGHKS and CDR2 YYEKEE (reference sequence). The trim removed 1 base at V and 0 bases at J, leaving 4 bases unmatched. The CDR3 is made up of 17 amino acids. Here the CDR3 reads CASSLMTSGSNTGELFF. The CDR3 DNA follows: TGTGCCAGCAGCTTGATGACTAGCGGATCGAACACCGGGGAGCTGTTTTTT.

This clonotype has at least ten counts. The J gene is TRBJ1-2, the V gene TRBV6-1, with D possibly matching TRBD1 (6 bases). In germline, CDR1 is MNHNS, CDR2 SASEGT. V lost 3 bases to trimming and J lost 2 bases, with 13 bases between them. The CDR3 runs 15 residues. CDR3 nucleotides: TGTGCCAGCAGTGACAGGGGAGAATCCAACTATGGCTACACCTTC. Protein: CASSDRGESNYGYTF.

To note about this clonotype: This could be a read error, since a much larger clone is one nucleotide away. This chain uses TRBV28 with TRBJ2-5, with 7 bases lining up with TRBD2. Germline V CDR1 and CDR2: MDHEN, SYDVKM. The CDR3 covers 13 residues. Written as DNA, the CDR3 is TGTGCCAGTTTGGGGGGGATCCAAGAGGCCCAGTACTTC. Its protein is CASLGGIQEAQYF.